This TCR beta chain derives from a study of blood T cell repertoires in COVID-19. As for the study in general: The United States, Italy and Spain provided the acute and convalescent COVID-19 samples. Nucleic acid was either cDNA or gDNA, and it came from T cells, B-cell-depleted T cells, or PBMCs.

In the original analysis: How many nucleated cells were present was estimated from reference gene primer amplification. TCRdb keeps only in-frame clones here, not all; method: immunoSEQ multiplex PCR. V and J calls and clone size are given by that table; D and trimming were obtained from the DNA. The data show about 520,000 clones, 80% to 90% seen once. Germline V lookup: CDR1 SGHVS, CDR2 FNYEAQ. V was clipped by 5 bases and J by 7 bases; unmatched bases: 15. The length of the CDR3 is 17 residues. This clonotype originated in a human donor in a cohort sampled during active COVID-19. Input material: peripheral blood. J is TRBJ2-2 and V is TRBV7-6; 8 nucleotides align to TRBD2. The CDR3 sequence is CASSMTSAGEDGGELFF. CDR3 DNA sequence: TGTGCCAGCAGCATGACTAGCGCGGGAGAAGATGGCGGGGAGCTGTTTTTT.